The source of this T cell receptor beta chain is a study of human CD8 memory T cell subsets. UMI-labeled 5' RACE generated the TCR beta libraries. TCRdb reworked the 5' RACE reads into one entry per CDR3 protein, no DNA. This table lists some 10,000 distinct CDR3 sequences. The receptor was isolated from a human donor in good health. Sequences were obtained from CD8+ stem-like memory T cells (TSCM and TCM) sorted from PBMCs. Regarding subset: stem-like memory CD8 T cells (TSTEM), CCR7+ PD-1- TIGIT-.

The chain's CDR3 is CASSRAGNNEQFF. The chain is built from TRBV7-9 and TRBJ2-1; lacking DNA, the TRBD2 call made by TCRdb goes unchecked. CDR3 length equals 13 residues. Germline V gives CDR1 SEHNR, CDR2 FQNEAQ (reference sequence).